This entry describes one TCR beta chain. Germline loops: CDR1 SQVTM, CDR2 ANQGSEA. The CDR3 is 15 residues long. The V segment lost 0 bases and the J segment 4 bases; nucleotides outside the gene matches: 8. The source of the sample is a study of shared T cell receptors in the human thymus. Measured with immunoSEQ multiplex PCR; TCRdb has only the in-frame clones, and not every one. The sample yields some 640,000 clones, 80% to 90% seen once. A further study also used this sample, focusing on human thymus T cells. That source reports: Each of the donors was a healthy Finnish infant who was undergoing open corrective cardiac surgery for congenital heart defects. Thymic resections from corrective heart surgery supplied the tissue.

This chain connects TRBV29-1 to TRBJ2-7, with 8 bases that match TRBD2. The clonotype comes from a boy in the first two years of life with a congenital heart defect. Sequencing was done on a sample of thymocytes. The CDR3: CSVEDGKRGSYEQYF. The CDR3 DNA reads TGCAGCGTTGAAGATGGAAAGCGGGGGAGTTACGAGCAGTACTTC.